The 26 T cell receptor beta chains below come from one sample, sequenced in a study of technical replicates of blood from a few donors. This table comes from immunoSEQ multiplex PCR, and its TCRdb copy is limited to in-frame clones, with some not included. The table lists 60,000 to 85,000 clones, around 97% of them singletons. Sample: T cells isolated from PBMCs. The receptor set was obtained from a human donor in good health.

V and J are TRBV27 and TRBJ1-1; D is uncertain. The germline V gene has CDR1 MNHEY and CDR2 SMNVEV (reference sequence). V shed 7 bases and J shed 0 bases, with 12 bases lying between them. The CDR3 is made up of 14 amino acids. CDR3 DNA: TGTGCCAGCACCCCGGCGGCGATGAACACTGAAGCTTTCTTT. Its protein is CASTPAAMNTEAFF.

This chain joins TRBV20-1 and TRBJ1-6, with a possible D match to TRBD1 (5 bases). This CDR3 region has 11 residues. V was trimmed by 1 base and J by 10 bases, leaving 5 bases between them. Germline loops: CDR1 DFQATT, CDR2 SNEGSKA (reference sequence). CDR3 region: CSARGQSPLHF. The CDR3 nucleotides are TGCAGTGCTAGAGGACAGTCACCCCTCCACTTT.

The V and J genes are TRBV6-1 and TRBJ1-2, with 11 nucleotides matching TRBD1. CDR3 length equals 13 residues. Germline loops: CDR1 MNHNS, CDR2 SASEGT. V dropped 10 bases and J dropped 6; count of bases not matched to a gene: 7. The CDR3 sequence: CATTGTGGHGYTF. In DNA, the CDR3 is TGTGCCACTACCGGGACAGGGGGGCATGGCTACACCTTC.

In nucleotides, the CDR3 is TGTGCCAGCAGCTTAGATCGTACTAGATTCGGGGAGCTGTTTTTT. Protein product: CASSLDRTRFGELFF. The chain joins TRBV11-3 to TRBJ2-2; tentatively, D is TRBD2 (5 bases). The CDR3 spans 15 residues. Per germline, CDR1 SGHNT and CDR2 YENEEA. Between the trimmed V and J ends, which lost 0 bases and 7 bases, there was a span of 12 bases.

The chain combines TRBV7-9 with TRBJ1-1; TRBD1 aligns across 8 bases. The CDR3 length is 13 residues. Germline values: CDR1 SEHNR, CDR2 FQNEAQ (reference sequence). The ends lost 4 bases at V and 3 bases at J; junction bases unmatched: 1. The DNA of the CDR3 is TGTGCCAGCAGCTGGACAGGGTACACTGAAGCTTTCTTT. This encodes CASSWTGYTEAFF.

V gene TRBV9 combines with J gene TRBJ2-7; 10 nucleotides align to TRBD2. The CDR3 is made up of 14 amino acids. V lost 4 bases and J lost 2; bases outside the gene matches: 3. Germline loops: CDR1 SGDLS, CDR2 YYNGEE. The CDR3 sequence is CASSLGLAAYEQYF. The DNA for the CDR3 is TGTGCCAGCAGCCTAGGACTAGCGGCCTACGAGCAGTACTTC.

This clone has just one count. The V call is TRBV6-6, the J call TRBJ1-2, with D perhaps matching TRBD1 (6 bases). Trimming removed 6 bases from V and 4 bases from J, with 18 bases in between. The CDR3 loop spans 15 amino acids. Germline CDR1 MNHNY, CDR2 SVGAGI (reference sequence). The DNA for the CDR3 is TGTGCCAGCAGCCCGACAGGCCGCGTCTCCTATGGCTACACCTTC. Encoded protein: CASSPTGRVSYGYTF.

The CDR3 sequence: CAKTGTTRYEQYF. In DNA, the CDR3 is TGTGCCAAAACCGGGACTACTCGCTACGAGCAGTACTTC. This chain joins TRBV2 and TRBJ2-7; 7 positions agree with TRBD2. Germline CDR1 SNHLY, CDR2 FYNNEI. V lost 10 bases and J lost 3; bases outside the gene matches: 9. The CDR3 length is 13 residues. Based on the CDR3 plus reference TRBV2 and TRBJ2-7, the full variable domain is EPEVTQTPSHQVTQMGQEVILRCVPISNHLYFYWYRQILGQKVEFLVSFYNNEISEKSEIFDDQFSVERPDGSNFTLKIRSTKLEDSAMYFCAKTGTTRYEQYFGPGTRLTVT.

The rearrangement uses TRBV20-1 and TRBJ1-4, with D unclear. This CDR3 spans 11 amino acids. Germline CDR1 DFQATT, CDR2 SNEGSKA (reference sequence). V was pared by 3 bases and J by 5 bases, with 4 bases between. CDR3 amino acids: CSARENEKLFF. As DNA, the CDR3 is TGCAGTGCTAGGGAGAATGAAAAACTGTTTTTT.

V and J are TRBV9 and TRBJ1-4, with 9 positions matching TRBD1. The V segment lost 0 bases and the J segment 7 bases; nucleotides outside the gene matches: 4. This CDR3 has 15 amino acids. CDR1 and CDR2 (germline): SGDLS, YYNGEE. The CDR3 DNA is TGTGCCAGCAGCGTAGAGGGACAGGGTTTTGAAAAACTGTTTTTT. It translates to CASSVEGQGFEKLFF.

The rearrangement uses TRBV2 and TRBJ1-2; the match to TRBD1 covers 8 bases. J lost 6 bases, V lost 7 bases, and 13 bases had no gene match. The V gene's germline CDR1 is SNHLY and CDR2 FYNNEI. This CDR3 is 15 amino acids long. The CDR3 DNA reads as TGTGCCAGCACCACCGGACAGGGTGCTCCGAATGGCTACACCTTC. Protein: CASTTGQGAPNGYTF.

The chain links TRBV6-4 to TRBJ1-4, with D possibly being TRBD1 (6 bases). Germline V gene sequence: CDR1 MRHNA, CDR2 SNTAGT. This CDR3 contains 14 residues. Trimming stripped 5 bases from V and 12 bases from J, with 19 bases between. The chain's CDR3 is CASSNSGAAGELFF. The CDR3 nucleotides are TGTGCCAGCAGTAATTCAGGGGCCGCCGGTGAACTGTTTTTT.

The chain has TRBV5-1 and TRBJ2-7; 11 bases line up with TRBD2. V dropped 4 bases and J dropped 8; count of bases not matched to a gene: 11. The CDR3 spans 15 residues. Per the germline V gene, CDR1 is SGHRS and CDR2 is YFSETQ. CDR3 amino acids: CASSEPGTSGLQQYF. The CDR3 DNA reads as TGCGCCAGCAGCGAACCCGGGACTAGCGGTCTACAGCAGTACTTC.

In its sample, this clone was seen a few times. This CDR3 reads CASSQGLSGNPYEQYF. The CDR3 region has the DNA TGCGCCAGCAGCCAAGGTTTGTCGGGGAACCCCTACGAGCAGTACTTC. The V call is TRBV4-1, the J call TRBJ2-7; tentative D call: TRBD2 (5 bases). Germline CDR1 reads MGHRA; CDR2 reads YSYEKL. Trimming took off 1 base at V and 2 bases at J, with 15 bases between the two ends. The CDR3 spans 16 residues.

This chain links TRBV9 with TRBJ2-3; 9 positions agree with TRBD2. The germline CDR1 and CDR2 sequences are SGDLS and YYNGEE. The CDR3 sequence is 15 residues long. V was pared by 3 bases and J by 1 base, with 3 bases of the junction left unmatched. As DNA, the CDR3 is TGTGCCAGCAGCGAAAGGACTAGCGGCACAGATACGCAGTATTTT. This translates into CASSERTSGTDTQYF.

The chain combines TRBV28 with TRBJ1-5, with 9 bases fitting TRBD1. The ends lost 4 bases at V and 6 bases at J; junction bases unmatched: 10. The CDR3 is 16 amino acids. Per the germline V gene, CDR1 is MDHEN and CDR2 is SYDVKM. The CDR3 DNA follows: TGTGCCAGCAGTTCCACTACAGGGGGCCCCCTTCAGCCCCAGCATTTT. This codes for CASSSTTGGPLQPQHF.

This CDR3 is CASSPRSGTSGEQYF. The CDR3 DNA follows: TGTGCCAGCTCACCAAGGAGCGGGACCAGCGGCGAGCAGTACTTC. This chain joins TRBV18 and TRBJ2-7; 7 bases map to TRBD2. Germline V gives CDR1 KGHSH, CDR2 LQKENI. The CDR3 totals 15 residues. V shed 2 bases, J shed 6 bases, and the junction held 10 bases outside the gene matches.

This clone is a singleton in its sample. In nucleotides, the CDR3 is TGTGCCAGCAGCCCTGGGGTAGCGTCAGATATAGATACGCAGTATTTT. Protein: CASSPGVASDIDTQYF. V and J are TRBV11-3 and TRBJ2-3; maybe TRBD2 (5 bases). The CDR3 has 16 residues. Germline loops: CDR1 SGHNT, CDR2 YENEEA. The V and J ends lost 5 bases and 5 bases respectively, with 20 bases between them.

The V call is TRBV9, the J call TRBJ1-2, with D perhaps matching TRBD1 (6 bases). V shed 0 bases and J shed 4 bases, with 13 bases lying between them. This CDR3 comprises 15 residues. Germline-derived CDR1 and CDR2 are SGDLS and YYNGEE. The CDR3 spells CASSVAAGVRYGYTF. In DNA, the CDR3 is TGTGCCAGCAGCGTAGCTGCAGGGGTACGCTATGGCTACACCTTC.

V and J are TRBV19 and TRBJ2-1; maybe TRBD1 (6 bases). The germline CDR1 and CDR2 sequences are LNHDA and SQIVND (reference sequence). V lost 6 bases to trimming and J lost 4 bases, with 16 bases between them. The CDR3 sequence is 15 residues long. In DNA, the CDR3 is TGTGCCAGTAGACACCTTTTAGGGGGATACAATGAGCAGTTCTTC. Its translation is CASRHLLGGYNEQFF.

The chain joins TRBV2 to TRBJ2-5; TRBD1 matches 9 bases. The CDR3 length is 14 residues. The V segment lost 6 bases and the J segment 5 bases; nucleotides outside the gene matches: 7. CDR1 and CDR2 (germline): SNHLY, FYNNEI. The CDR3 nucleotides are TGTGCCAGCAGATTAACAGGGGGCTTGGAGACCCAGTACTTC. Its protein is CASRLTGGLETQYF.

V and J are TRBV5-1 and TRBJ2-3, with 10 bases matching TRBD1. The CDR3 is 15 amino acids. Germline CDR1 reads SGHRS; CDR2 reads YFSETQ. Trimming at V came to 2 bases and at J to 4 bases, leaving 4 bases not matched to a gene. CDR3 sequence: CASSFSGTGADTQYF. The CDR3 DNA follows: TGCGCCAGCAGCTTCTCCGGGACAGGGGCAGATACGCAGTATTTT.

The chain carries TRBV13 and TRBJ2-2, with D unresolved. The CDR3 is 12 amino acids. With 4 bases removed from V and 3 bases from J, the gap between germline ends came to 3 bases. Germline V CDR1 and CDR2: PRHDT, FYEKMQ (reference sequence). The CDR3 here is CASSSYTGELFF. The CDR3 DNA reads TGTGCCAGCAGCTCATACACCGGGGAGCTGTTTTTT.

The V call is TRBV5-6, the J call TRBJ1-5, with D possibly TRBD1 on 5 matching bases. The CDR3 loop spans 13 amino acids. With 4 bases removed from V and 6 bases from J, the gap between germline ends came to 11 bases. CDR1 SGHDT and CDR2 YYEEEE come from the germline V gene. CDR3 sequence: CASSPGGIQPQHF. CDR3 nucleotide sequence: TGTGCCAGCAGCCCGGGGGGTATTCAGCCCCAGCATTTT.

This chain uses TRBV7-6 with TRBJ2-5; D not resolved. V was clipped by 5 bases and J by 1 base, with 2 bases between them. The germline V gene has CDR1 SGHVS and CDR2 FNYEAQ. The CDR3 is 11 amino acids. The CDR3 here is CASSLQETQYF. In DNA form, the CDR3 reads TGTGCCAGCAGCCTCCAAGAGACCCAGTACTTC. The full variable domain, with the rest looked up from reference TRBV7-6 and TRBJ2-5, is GAGVSQSPRYKVTKRGQDVALRCDPISGHVSLYWYRQALGQGPEFLTYFNYEAQQDKSGLPNDRFSAERPEGSISTLTIQRTEQRDSAMYRCASSLQETQYFGPGTRLLVL.

V gene TRBV27 combines with J gene TRBJ2-1; 11 nucleotides align to TRBD1. V shed 0 bases and J 6 bases; nucleotides not matched to a gene: 1. The CDR3 sequence is 15 residues long. Germline V CDR1 and CDR2: MNHEY, SMNVEV (reference sequence). DNA of the CDR3: TGTGCCAGCAGTTTATCGGGACAGGGGGGCAATGAGCAGTTCTTC. This encodes CASSLSGQGGNEQFF.